Reported below is one TCR beta chain. A junction end diverges from the germline sequence, so it may reflect a read error. This CDR3 region has 14 residues. Germline V gives CDR1 SEHNR, CDR2 FQNEAQ (reference sequence). The data originate from a study of beta chain features in type 1 diabetes. Of the isolated RNA, all was reverse transcribed, and so the sequenced material was expressed TCRB transcripts. This table comes from immunoSEQ multiplex PCR, and its TCRdb copy is limited to in-frame clones, with some not included. The table includes about 360,000 clones, around 12% detected once. This sequence was found in a man between 18 and 35 years old in good health. The chain is built from TRBV7-9 and TRBJ1-1; 7 bases are a match to TRBD1. The specimen sequenced was naive CD4+ T cells from blood. The CDR3 spells CASTQTTGITEAFF. The CDR3, as DNA: TGCGCCAGCACCCAGACGACAGGGATCACTGAAGCTTTCTTT.